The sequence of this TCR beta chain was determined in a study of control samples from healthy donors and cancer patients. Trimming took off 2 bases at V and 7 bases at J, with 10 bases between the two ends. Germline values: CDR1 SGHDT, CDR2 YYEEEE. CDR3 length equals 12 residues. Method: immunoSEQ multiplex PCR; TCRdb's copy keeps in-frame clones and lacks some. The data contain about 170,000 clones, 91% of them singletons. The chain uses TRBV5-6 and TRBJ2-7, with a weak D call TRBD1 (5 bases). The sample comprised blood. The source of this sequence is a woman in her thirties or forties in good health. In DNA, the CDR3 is TGTGCCAGCAGCTTAGGGGCTTGGGAGCAGTACTTC. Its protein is CASSLGAWEQYF.